The entry below describes one T cell receptor beta chain. The specificity of this receptor is unknown. Base qualities are missing; no much larger clone stands one base away. The sample originates from a study of shared clonotypes between healthy human individuals (dated by TCRdb to about 2020). For the wider study: Three men and two women, aged 18 to 49 years, made up the cohort. Between about 0.94 and 8.9 billion PBMCs per donor were obtained by leukapheresis. The study deeply sequenced blood TCR repertoires of about 5 healthy adults to estimate repertoire size and the extent of clonotype sharing between individuals. To increase sequencing depth and limit assay-specific biases, different laboratories used diverse techniques to prepare libraries and sequence TCR repertoires. The research as a whole found: Pairwise subsampling indicated that sequencing depth was expected to affect the degree of clonotype sharing among donors. The genetic and exposure-history diversity represented was limited by the small number of donors. Sampling was restricted to blood, and TCR repertoires in tissue are likely to differ from TCR repertoires in blood.

Using the deep immunoSEQ assay, multiplex PCR amplified TCR CDR3 regions from genomic DNA. Extracted genomic DNA from each cell subset was spread evenly across all wells of several immunoSEQ 96-well plates, with each plate serving as a replicate. For unsorted PBMC, roughly 270 ng genomic DNA, equal to 25,000 to 35,000 T cell genomes, was loaded into each replicate PCR. Ten immunoSEQ deep assay plates were used to sequence unsorted PBMC genomic DNA. The purified libraries were quantified using a Qubit 3.0 fluorometer, sized with a Bioanalyzer 2100, and then quantified again using the KAPA Library Quantification kit. Every immunoSEQ 96-well plate was sequenced on a separate single-read 150-cycle Illumina NextSeq 550 flow cell. The authors processed their data as follows. Because only junctional sequences without quality scores were contained in the immunoSEQ output, filtering matching that applied to full-length reads could not be performed. Sequences were annotated with PyIR, a Python wrapper for IgBLAST v1.9, and V/J genes and CDR3 were assigned using IMGT germline references. Reads were removed for weak V/J assignments (E-value above 1e-6), missing CDR3, stop codons, out-of-frame junctions, or ambiguous translated residues. V3J clonotypes were defined as sequences sharing the same inferred V gene, J gene, and CDR3 amino acid sequence. Percentage overlap between repertoires was calculated by dividing the number of shared unique clonotypes by the size of the smaller repertoire. Repertoire richness was assessed with RTK rarefaction, the Chao1 estimator, and Recon v2.1 estimates of unobserved clonotypes. Here the immuneACCESS table is served through TCRdb, limited to in-frame sequences with V and J called. Missing clones are a known gap in these copies; in checked studies unresolved V genes cover under half, and the rest lacks a known reason. The D gene and trimming were derived from the DNA, and the V and J assignments and clone size from that table. For this sample the table gives 450,000 to 600,000 clones, of which about 80% were detected only once. The ten biggest clones cover over 9.5% of the sample.

Healthy HIV-negative adults with no recently reported acute infections or vaccinations were included as donors. All donors were Caucasian adults living in Nashville, Tennessee, USA. For unsorted samples, 84 million or so PBMCs were counted, and genomic DNA was extracted using the QIAamp DNA Blood Mini kit. Blood was obtained by leukapheresis, after which PBMCs were separated by Ficoll-Histopaque density gradient centrifugation and cryopreserved in liquid nitrogen vapor phase. V ends up 9 bases short and J 0 bases short, with an unmatched junction base count of 6. Measured from the cysteine to the phenylalanine, the CDR3 is 14 residues long. The retained sequence is limited to the CDR3, 42 bases, with the frame set at the first base. The germline V gene sets CDR1 to SNHLY and CDR2 to FYNNEI.

The TCR comes from a woman aged 35 to 49 in good health. Some clones in this sample may be carry-over from other donors' samples. The rearrangement joined TRBV2 to TRBJ2-3; 7 central nucleotides agree with TRBD2. The sequenced sample was PBMCs. At the DNA level, the sequence is TGTGCCAGTCGGAGCGGGGCTAGCACAGATACGCAGTATTTT. Translated, it reads CASRSGASTDTQYF. Joined to the reference TRBV2 and TRBJ2-3 proteins, this CDR3 gives the full variable domain: EPEVTQTPSHQVTQMGQEVILRCVPISNHLYFYWYRQILGQKVEFLVSFYNNEISEKSEIFDDQFSVERPDGSNFTLKIRSTKLEDSAMYFCASRSGASTDTQYFGPGTRLTVL.